The 30 T cell receptor beta chains below all came from one sample that was sequenced in a study of shared clonotypes between healthy human individuals. Libraries were prepared by immunoSEQ multiplex PCR; TCRdb keeps only in-frame clonotypes and omits some of them. The sample has hundreds of thousands of clones, roughly 77% seen once. The sequencing input was PBMCs. The receptors were sampled from a woman aged 40 to 55 in good health. Some clones in this sample may be carry-over from other donors' samples.

The genes are TRBV7-9 and TRBJ2-6, with 13 bases aligning to TRBD2. The CDR3 has 19 amino acids. Unmatched junction bases numbered 7, after V lost 5 bases and J lost 0 bases. The germline V gene has CDR1 SEHNR and CDR2 FQNEAQ (reference sequence). The CDR3 region has the DNA TGTGCCAGCAGCACCCGACTAGCGGGAGGCCCCTCTGGGGCCAACGTCCTGACTTTC. This codes for CASSTRLAGGPSGANVLTF.

This CDR3 reads CASSLGDVQETQYF. As DNA, the CDR3 is TGTGCCAGCAGCTTAGGGGACGTACAAGAGACCCAGTACTTC. This chain joins TRBV11-3 and TRBJ2-5, with D perhaps given as TRBD1 or TRBD2 (5 bases each). The CDR3 length is 14 residues. Deletions cut 1 base from V and 2 bases from J, with 8 bases between. Per the germline V gene, CDR1 is SGHNT and CDR2 is YENEEA.

The chain has TRBV7-6 and TRBJ2-1; D gene ambiguous. CDR1 is SGHVS, CDR2 FNYEAQ, per germline. V was cut by 1 base and J by 0 bases, with 10 bases left in between. The CDR3 runs to 16 residues. The CDR3 DNA is TGTGCCAGCAGCTTAGATTACAGATCCTCCTACAATGAGCAGTTCTTC. This sequence encodes CASSLDYRSSYNEQFF.

CDR3 sequence reads: CASSPRDGTGNTIYF. CDR3 DNA sequence: TGTGCCAGCTCACCACGGGACGGAACTGGAAACACCATATATTTT. V gene TRBV18 combines with J gene TRBJ1-3; the D gene is possibly TRBD1 (5 bases). The V end was cut by 1 base, the J end by 2 bases, with 9 bases between. CDR1 is KGHSH and CDR2 is LQKENI in the germline V gene. This CDR3 comprises 15 residues.

This clone was counted a single time. V usage is TRBV5-8 and J usage is TRBJ2-7; possible D gene TRBD2, 5 bases. The CDR3 extends over 12 amino acids. CDR1 and CDR2 (germline): SGHTS, YDEGEE. V was shortened by 3 bases and J by 4 bases, with 8 bases between the two germline ends. The CDR3 here is CASSSSGYEQYF. The CDR3 region has the DNA TGTGCCAGCAGCTCGAGCGGTTACGAGCAGTACTTC.

This chain uses TRBV11-2 with TRBJ2-3, with D uncertain. The CDR3 length is 14 residues. Trimming stripped 10 bases from V and 4 bases from J, with 18 bases between. CDR1 and CDR2 from the germline V gene are SGHAT and FQNNGV. The DNA of the CDR3 is TGTGCCACCACCGTCGGAGCTGGGGCAGATACGCAGTATTTT. Its translation is CATTVGAGADTQYF.

This clone was observed a single time. The chain uses TRBV5-1 and TRBJ2-2; perhaps D is TRBD1 or TRBD2 (6 bases each). Germline CDR1 is SGHRS and CDR2 is YFSETQ. The CDR3 length is 14 residues. V was pared by 2 bases and J by 5 bases, with 10 bases between. The CDR3, as DNA: TGCGCCAGCAGCTTCTCGGGGGCGACCGGGGAGCTGTTTTTT. Translation: CASSFSGATGELFF. The full variable domain, with the rest looked up from reference TRBV5-1 and TRBJ2-2, is KAGVTQTPRYLIKTRGQQVTLSCSPISGHRSVSWYQQTPGQGLQFLFEYFSETQRNKGNFPGRFSGRQFSNSRSEMNVSTLELGDSALYLCASSFSGATGELFFGEGSRLTVL.

The chain has TRBV7-6 and TRBJ2-5; the match to TRBD2 covers 7 bases. With V trimmed by 4 bases and J by 5 bases, 10 bases remained unmatched. Per germline, CDR1 SGHVS and CDR2 FNYEAQ. The CDR3 contains 15 residues. The DNA of the CDR3 is TGTGCCAGCAGCTCCCGTAGGGGCGGGAGCGAGACCCAGTACTTC. Protein sequence: CASSSRRGGSETQYF.

For this clone: Other DNA sequences in this sample translate to the same CDR3. The J gene is TRBJ2-7, the V gene TRBV10-3, with 8 nucleotides matching TRBD2. V was clipped by 0 bases and J by 7 bases; unmatched bases: 5. Germline V lookup: CDR1 ENHRY, CDR2 SYGVKD. The CDR3 consists of 14 residues. CDR3 in DNA: TGTGCCATCAGTGAGTCGGGGACTAGTGGTGAGCAGTACTTC. This translates into CAISESGTSGEQYF.

This clone was picked up one time. The gene calls are TRBV7-2 and TRBJ2-5, with 7 bases fitting TRBD1. The germline CDR1 and CDR2 sequences are SGHTA and FQGNSA. V shed 5 bases and J 0 bases; nucleotides not matched to a gene: 6. CDR3 length: 15 amino acids. As DNA, the CDR3 is TGTGCCAGCAGCCCCCAGGGGGTCTACCAAGAGACCCAGTACTTC. Its translation: CASSPQGVYQETQYF.

This clone appeared many times. The chain has TRBV28 and TRBJ2-7; D may match TRBD1 or TRBD2 (5 bases each). Germline CDR1 and CDR2: MDHEN and SYDVKM. The germline V and J ends were trimmed by 5 bases and 5 bases, with 19 bases remaining between them. The CDR3 consists of 15 residues. The CDR3 region is CASSPSGTELNEQYF. The CDR3 DNA reads TGTGCCAGCAGTCCTTCCGGGACGGAGTTAAACGAGCAGTACTTC.

This clone has a handful of counts. CDR3 DNA: TGTGCCTGGAGTGTAACAGGGGTACTTATGGAGCAGTACTTC. Protein sequence: CAWSVTGVLMEQYF. This chain uses TRBV30 with TRBJ2-7; 7 bases are shared with TRBD1. Per the germline V gene, CDR1 is GTSNPN and CDR2 is SVGIG (reference sequence). With 0 bases clipped from V and 7 bases from J, the junction kept 9 bases outside the gene matches. The CDR3 length is 14 residues.

The V and J genes are TRBV15 and TRBJ2-3, with D tentatively TRBD1 (6 bases). The CDR3 spans 16 residues. Trimming took 0 bases from V and 4 from J, leaving 14 bases between them. Germline CDR1 reads LNHNV; CDR2 reads YYDKDF (reference sequence). CDR3 nucleotide sequence: TGTGCCACCAGCAGAGATCAGGGGATGGGTGCAGATACGCAGTATTTT. As protein: CATSRDQGMGADTQYF.

V and J are TRBV7-6 and TRBJ2-1; tentative D call: TRBD2 (6 bases). CDR3 length: 14 amino acids. In germline, CDR1 is SGHVS, CDR2 FNYEAQ. Deletions cut 4 bases from V and 12 bases from J, with 19 bases between. DNA of the CDR3: TGTGCCAGCAGCTCGTCCCCGGGACTCTCAGGGCAGTTCTTC. It yields the protein CASSSSPGLSGQFF.

The table lists this clone with a few counts. V and J are TRBV5-1 and TRBJ1-1; 10 positions match TRBD1. Germline V gene lookup returns CDR1 SGHRS and CDR2 YFSETQ. The V and J ends lost 0 bases and 1 base, in that order; junction bases with no gene match: 9. The CDR3 has 18 amino acids. This CDR3 is CASSLARGTGAGNTEAFF. The CDR3 DNA reads TGCGCCAGCAGCTTGGCGCGTGGGACAGGGGCAGGGAACACTGAAGCTTTCTTT.

V usage is TRBV19 and J usage is TRBJ1-1; no clear D. The CDR3 totals 14 residues. The V end lost 2 bases, the J end lost 2 bases, and 9 bases lay between the germline ends. CDR1 and CDR2 (germline): LNHDA, SQIVND (reference sequence). The CDR3 bases are TGTGCCAGTAGTATAATGGAAAGAAACACTGAAGCTTTCTTT. Translated: CASSIMERNTEAFF. Together with reference TRBV19 and TRBJ1-1, the CDR3 gives the full variable domain: DGGITQSPKYLFRKEGQNVTLSCEQNLNHDAMYWYRQDPGQGLRLIYYSQIVNDFQKGDIAEGYSVSREKKESFPLTVTSAQKNPTAFYLCASSIMERNTEAFFGQGTRLTVV.

The gene calls are TRBV6-4 and TRBJ2-2; 9 bases align to TRBD2. The trim removed 6 bases at V and 6 bases at J, leaving 11 bases unmatched. The CDR3 length is 16 residues. Looked up from germline, CDR1 is MRHNA and CDR2 is SNTAGT. This CDR3 reads CASSATSGVGAGELFF. CDR3 coding DNA: TGTGCCAGCAGCGCGACTAGCGGAGTGGGCGCCGGGGAGCTGTTTTTT.

The gene calls are TRBV29-1 and TRBJ2-7; 9 positions agree with TRBD1. Germline assignment: CDR1 SQVTM and CDR2 ANQGSEA. The CDR3 length is 14 residues. Trimming took 4 bases from V and 3 from J; bases not matched to a gene: 7. DNA of the CDR3: TGCAGCGTTGGTAGGGGACAGGGCCTCTACGAGCAGTACTTC. It specifies CSVGRGQGLYEQYF.

CDR3 nucleotides: TGTGCCATCAGTGATCCCGGAGGCACACAAGAGACCCAGTACTTC. Translation gives CAISDPGGTQETQYF. The V gene is TRBV10-3, the J gene TRBJ2-5; perhaps TRBD2 as D (5 bases). Germline CDR1 ENHRY, CDR2 SYGVKD. This CDR3 has 15 amino acids. Trimming took 3 bases from V and 2 from J, leaving 13 bases between them.

This rearrangement joins TRBV28 to TRBJ2-3; D call uncertain. CDR1 MDHEN and CDR2 SYDVKM come from the germline V gene. The V end lost 7 bases, the J end lost 5 bases, and 13 bases lay between the germline ends. This CDR3 is built from 13 residues. This CDR3 reads CASILYTQDTQYF. For the CDR3, the DNA is TGTGCCAGCATCCTCTACACTCAAGATACGCAGTATTTT. Full variable domain (missing parts from reference TRBV28 and TRBJ2-3): DVKVTQSSRYLVKRTGEKVFLECVQDMDHENMFWYRQDPGLGLRLIYFSYDVKMKEKGDIPEGYSVSREKKERFSLILESASTNQTSMYLCASILYTQDTQYFGPGTRLTVL.

The V and J genes are TRBV19 and TRBJ2-1, with 7 bases fitting TRBD1. Trimming cost V 3 bases and J 4 bases; bases outside gene matches: 18. Germline loops: CDR1 LNHDA, CDR2 SQIVND (reference sequence). CDR3 size: 19 residues. The CDR3 bases are TGTGCCAGTAGTATTAACAAGGGCCAGGGACAGACCCTTTACAATGAGCAGTTCTTC. Translating gives CASSINKGQGQTLYNEQFF.

The chain uses TRBV29-1 and TRBJ2-7, with D perhaps assigned TRBD1 or TRBD2 (7 bases each). Trimming shortened V by 3 bases and J by 3 bases, and 18 bases separated the two germline ends. Germline V gene data show CDR1 as SQVTM and CDR2 as ANQGSEA. The CDR3 loop spans 15 amino acids. CDR3 nucleotide sequence: TGCAGCGTTGAGGGGAGGGACAGTGGATACTACGAGCAGTACTTC. It specifies CSVEGRDSGYYEQYF.

This rearrangement joins TRBV18 to TRBJ2-2; D unclear. Trimming shortened V by 2 bases and J by 6 bases, and 7 bases separated the two germline ends. The CDR3 contains 13 residues. Germline V gives CDR1 KGHSH, CDR2 LQKENI. The CDR3 reads CASSPVFAGELFF. The CDR3, as DNA: TGTGCCAGCTCACCAGTCTTCGCCGGGGAGCTGTTTTTT.

V gene TRBV19 combines with J gene TRBJ1-2; no firm D call. Per the germline V gene, CDR1 is LNHDA and CDR2 is SQIVND (reference sequence). Trimming left V 5 bases short and J 4 bases short, with 14 bases between. This CDR3 spans 14 amino acids. For the CDR3, the DNA is TGTGCCAGTAGTCCCTCGGCGGGGAGCTATGGCTACACCTTC. Encoded protein: CASSPSAGSYGYTF.

In this sample, this clone turned up once. The chain combines TRBV5-1 with TRBJ2-3, with D possibly matching TRBD2 (5 bases). Germline V gene sequence: CDR1 SGHRS, CDR2 YFSETQ. The length of the CDR3 is 14 residues. Trimming removed 6 bases at V and 0 bases at J, with 11 bases between. The CDR3 reads CASTSGTSTDTQYF. In nucleotides, the CDR3 is TGCGCCAGCACCAGCGGCACTAGCACAGATACGCAGTATTTT.

The chain employs TRBV13 and TRBJ2-7; weak D call: TRBD2 (6 bases). Between the trimmed V and J ends, which lost 1 base and 7 bases, there was a span of 17 bases. Germline lookup yields CDR1 PRHDT and CDR2 FYEKMQ (reference sequence). This CDR3 spans 15 amino acids. CDR3: CASSLAWTSRGEQYF. CDR3 DNA: TGTGCCAGCAGCTTAGCCTGGACTTCCCGGGGGGAGCAGTACTTC. The full variable domain, its missing parts supplied by reference TRBV13 and TRBJ2-7, is AAGVIQSPRHLIKEKRETATLKCYPIPRHDTVYWYQQGPGQDPQFLISFYEKMQSDKGSIPDRFSAQQFSDYHSELNMSSLELGDSALYFCASSLAWTSRGEQYFGPGTRLTVT.

The chain combines TRBV28 with TRBJ1-3, with 7 bases that match TRBD1. Germline V gene lookup returns CDR1 MDHEN and CDR2 SYDVKM. The CDR3 sequence is 15 residues long. V shed 5 bases, J shed 3 bases, and the junction held 7 bases outside the gene matches. The CDR3 region has the DNA TGTGCCAGCAGTCCCCCAGGGGGGGTTGGAAACACCATATATTTT. This translates into CASSPPGGVGNTIYF.

V usage is TRBV11-2 and J usage is TRBJ2-6, with D perhaps given as TRBD1 or TRBD2 (5 bases each). The germline V gene encodes CDR1 SGHAT and CDR2 FQNNGV. The ends were cut back, 3 bases at V and 0 bases at J, with 15 bases in the middle. CDR3 length: 18 residues. CDR3 in amino acids: CASSFRGASGSGANVLTF. The DNA for the CDR3 is TGTGCCAGCAGCTTTCGAGGGGCGAGTGGCTCTGGGGCCAACGTCCTGACTTTC. The full variable domain, in which reference TRBV11-2 and TRBJ2-6 provide the parts outside the CDR3, is EAGVAQSPRYKIIEKRQSVAFWCNPISGHATLYWYQQILGQGPKLLIQFQNNGVVDDSQLPKDRFSAERLKGVDSTLKIQPAKLEDSAVYLCASSFRGASGSGANVLTFGAGSRLTVL.

The chain combines TRBV6-1 with TRBJ2-1, with D tentatively TRBD2 (6 bases). This CDR3 comprises 15 residues. Germline lookup yields CDR1 MNHNS and CDR2 SASEGT. V was pared by 3 bases and J by 10 bases, with 19 bases between. Here the CDR3 reads CASSDVGTGSFEQFF. The CDR3 bases are TGTGCCAGCAGTGACGTAGGGACTGGCAGCTTCGAGCAGTTCTTC.

The rearrangement links TRBV7-9 to TRBJ2-7; tentative D call: TRBD2 (6 bases). Germline-derived CDR1 and CDR2 are SEHNR and FQNEAQ (reference sequence). The CDR3 is made up of 12 amino acids. V shed 6 bases and J shed 3 bases, with 9 bases lying between them. CDR3 sequence (DNA): TGTGCCAGCAGGGGCGGGGACTACGAGCAGTACTTC. This translates into CASRGGDYEQYF. The whole variable domain, filled in from reference TRBV7-9 and TRBJ2-7, reads DTGVSQNPRHKITKRGQNVTFRCDPISEHNRLYWYRQTLGQGPEFLTYFQNEAQLEKSRLLSDRFSAERPKGSFSTLEIQRTEQGDSAMYLCASRGGDYEQYFGPGTRLTVT.